These 8 T cell receptor beta chains came from one sample sequenced in a study of T cell changes during pregnancy in multiple sclerosis (dated by TCRdb to about 2019). The library was obtained by the immunoSEQ multiplex PCR assay. What TCRdb holds here is the immuneACCESS table cut down to in-frame rearrangements. Part of the clones is not present; checked against another copy, under half of the missing clones reflect an unresolved V gene, and the others are unexplained. In all, the sample holds tens of thousands of clones, and less than 95% of those were seen once. Of the sample, 2% to 2.5% falls within the top ten clones. Sequenced material: peripheral blood, taken in the second trimester of pregnancy. These receptors came from a female donor in good health, enrolled as a control in a pregnancy study.

DNA of the CDR3: TGTGCCAGCCAAGGACAGTACACCGGGGAGCTGTTTTTT. This translates into CASQGQYTGELFF. The chain links TRBV7-8 to TRBJ2-2; tentative D call: TRBD1 (6 bases). Between the trimmed V and J ends, which lost 8 bases and 3 bases, there was a span of 10 bases. Germline V gene lookup returns CDR1 SGHVS and CDR2 FQNEAQ. This CDR3 contains 13 residues.

The chain employs TRBV6-5 and TRBJ1-1, with D tentatively TRBD1 (5 bases). The V end was cut by 5 bases, the J end by 3 bases, with 13 bases between. From germline, CDR1 is MNHEY and CDR2 SVGAGI. This CDR3 spans 14 amino acids. CDR3 DNA: TGTGCCAGCAGTATAACACAGGCGGACACTGAAGCTTTCTTT. Translation: CASSITQADTEAFF.

The chain recombines TRBV19 with TRBJ1-5; 7 nucleotides line up with TRBD1. Germline V gene lookup returns CDR1 LNHDA and CDR2 SQIVND (reference sequence). J was trimmed by 2 bases and V by 7 bases; bases with no gene match: 8. The length of the CDR3 is 15 residues. CDR3 amino acids: CASNTQGLGNQPQHF. In DNA form, the CDR3 reads TGTGCCAGTAACACACAGGGGTTAGGCAATCAGCCCCAGCATTTT. Using reference TRBV19 and TRBJ1-5 for the parts outside the CDR3, the full variable domain is DGGITQSPKYLFRKEGQNVTLSCEQNLNHDAMYWYRQDPGQGLRLIYYSQIVNDFQKGDIAEGYSVSREKKESFPLTVTSAQKNPTAFYLCASNTQGLGNQPQHFGDGTRLSIL.

This chain joins TRBV5-1 and TRBJ2-1; the D gene is possibly TRBD2 (5 bases). CDR3 length: 13 residues. The V gene's germline CDR1 is SGHRS and CDR2 YFSETQ. Deletions cut 8 bases from V and 0 bases from J, with 9 bases between. This chain's CDR3 is CASRGYSYNEQFF. The DNA for the CDR3 is TGCGCCAGTCGCGGGTACTCCTACAATGAGCAGTTCTTC. The entire variable domain, with the rest obtained from reference TRBV5-1 and TRBJ2-1, is as follows: KAGVTQTPRYLIKTRGQQVTLSCSPISGHRSVSWYQQTPGQGLQFLFEYFSETQRNKGNFPGRFSGRQFSNSRSEMNVSTLELGDSALYLCASRGYSYNEQFFGPGTRLTVL.

In its sample, this clone was seen once. This chain joins TRBV2 and TRBJ1-5, with 9 bases identical to TRBD1. Germline CDR1 reads SNHLY; CDR2 reads FYNNEI. Losses at the gene ends were 6 bases for V and 2 bases for J; bases not matched to a gene: 2. The CDR3 runs to 14 residues. CDR3 protein: CASSYRGRNQPQHF. CDR3 nucleotide sequence: TGTGCCAGCAGCTACAGGGGGCGCAATCAGCCCCAGCATTTT.

J is TRBJ2-7 and V is TRBV2; 8 bases match TRBD2. Germline-derived CDR1 and CDR2 are SNHLY and FYNNEI. The CDR3 has 14 amino acids. The V and J ends lost 7 bases and 3 bases, in that order; junction bases with no gene match: 8. The CDR3 region is CASTGTRGLYEQYF. CDR3 nucleotides: TGTGCCAGCACCGGGACTAGGGGACTCTACGAGCAGTACTTC.

V is TRBV5-4 and J is TRBJ1-3, with no clear D. V lost 2 bases and J 0 bases, leaving 3 bases between the germline ends. The length of the CDR3 is 13 residues. CDR1 SGHNT and CDR2 YYREEE come from the germline V gene (reference sequence). CDR3 bases: TGTGCCAGCAGCTTCAACTCTGGAAACACCATATATTTT. Translated: CASSFNSGNTIYF.

This clone was counted between two and nine times. The chain has TRBV6-1 and TRBJ2-7, with 10 bases lining up with TRBD1. Germline V lookup: CDR1 MNHNS, CDR2 SASEGT. This CDR3 region has 14 residues. The trim removed 1 base at V and 7 bases at J, leaving 4 bases unmatched. For the CDR3, the DNA is TGTGCCAGCAGTGAAGGACAGGGGGCGGAAGAGCAGTACTTC. It is translated as CASSEGQGAEEQYF.